The 5 T cell receptor beta chains below all came from one sample that was sequenced in a study of vaccination effects on CD4 cells after COVID-19. ViraFEST assay sequencing came after antigen-specific CD4+ T cells were expanded with viral peptide pools. Subsequent to approximately 9 days of culture, CD4+ T cells were isolated. Each vaccine recipient was nucleocapsid antibody negative and had no prior SARS-CoV-2 infection. Some clones are missing from TCRdb's copy, which holds only in-frame ones; the method was immunoSEQ multiplex PCR. The sample lists about 41,000 clones, roughly 70% occurring once. The antigens for these receptors are not known. The sample consisted of CD4+ T cells from PBMCs cultured with HCoV-OC43 spike peptides, taken before COVID-19 vaccination. Subset noted: HCoV-OC43 spike overlapping peptide pool stimulation. These receptor sequences come from a human donor who received a COVID-19 vaccine.

V usage is TRBV27 and J usage is TRBJ2-7, with D perhaps TRBD2 (5 bases). The CDR3 consists of 12 residues. Between the trimmed V and J ends, which lost 4 bases and 6 bases, there was a span of 10 bases. From germline, CDR1 is MNHEY and CDR2 SMNVEV (reference sequence). The CDR3 sequence is CASSSRRGEQYF. CDR3 DNA sequence: TGTGCCAGCAGTTCGAGACGGGGCGAGCAGTACTTC.

This clone was detected only a few times. The chain combines TRBV11-2 with TRBJ1-2; no clear D. The CDR3 is 15 amino acids. V was trimmed by 0 bases and J by 5 bases, leaving 13 bases between them. Germline V gene lookup returns CDR1 SGHAT and CDR2 FQNNGV. The CDR3 is CASSLDSGIRYGYTF. As DNA, the CDR3 is TGTGCCAGCAGCTTAGATTCGGGGATACGGTATGGCTACACCTTC.

The CDR3 bases are TGTGCCAGCAGCTTAACAGGCGGTCGCCTAGAGACCCAGTACTTC. Protein: CASSLTGGRLETQYF. The V call is TRBV7-8, the J call TRBJ2-5; D may be TRBD1 (5 bases). With 2 bases removed from V and 4 bases from J, the gap between germline ends came to 14 bases. The CDR3 spans 15 residues. Germline CDR1 reads SGHVS; CDR2 reads FQNEAQ.

This clone was seen only a few times. J is TRBJ2-5 and V is TRBV6-4, with D hard to call. The germline V gene has CDR1 MRHNA and CDR2 SNTAGT. CDR3 length: 13 residues. Trimming pared 4 bases from V and 5 bases from J, leaving 11 bases between. The CDR3 spells CASSVLPGETQYF. DNA of the CDR3: TGTGCCAGCAGTGTCCTCCCTGGGGAGACCCAGTACTTC.

A single count supports this clone. The chain uses TRBV28 and TRBJ1-5, with a tentative D call TRBD1 (5 bases). The ends were cut back, 1 base at V and 3 bases at J, with 13 bases in the middle. Germline V lookup: CDR1 MDHEN, CDR2 SYDVKM. The CDR3 runs 16 residues. The CDR3: CASSLSAGWANQPQHF. The CDR3 nucleotides are TGTGCCAGCAGTTTATCGGCAGGGTGGGCCAATCAGCCCCAGCATTTT.